This record concerns one T cell receptor beta chain sequence. This entry belongs to a study of T cell responses to AZD1222 COVID-19 vaccine. Germline V lookup: CDR1 SGHTA, CDR2 FQGNSA. Between the trimmed V and J ends, which lost 3 bases and 2 bases, there was a span of 7 bases. This CDR3 is 13 amino acids long. Repertoires were generated with immunoSEQ multiplex PCR, while TCRdb's copy carries only in-frame clones and drops some. The data contain tens of thousands of clones, more than 90% of them singletons. The rearrangement uses TRBV7-2 and TRBJ1-2; D gene uncertain. Sample: peripheral blood, taken 28 days after the second AZD1222 dose. This receptor was identified in an adult who received the AZD1222 COVID-19 vaccine. This CDR3 is CASSFGQNYGYTF. CDR3 nucleotides: TGTGCCAGCAGCTTTGGGCAGAACTATGGCTACACCTTC.